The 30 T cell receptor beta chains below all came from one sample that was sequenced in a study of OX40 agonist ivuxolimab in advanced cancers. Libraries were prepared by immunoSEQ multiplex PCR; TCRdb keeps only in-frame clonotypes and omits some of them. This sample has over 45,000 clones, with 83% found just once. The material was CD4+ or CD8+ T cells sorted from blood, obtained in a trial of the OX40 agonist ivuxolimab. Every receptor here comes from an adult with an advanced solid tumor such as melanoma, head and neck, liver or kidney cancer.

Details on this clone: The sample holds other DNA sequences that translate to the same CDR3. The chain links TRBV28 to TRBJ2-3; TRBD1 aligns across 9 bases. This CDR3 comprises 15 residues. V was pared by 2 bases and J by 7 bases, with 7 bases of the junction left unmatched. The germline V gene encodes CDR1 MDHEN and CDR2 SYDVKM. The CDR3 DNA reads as TGTGCCAGCAGTTTAACCCTAACAGGGGGCAATACGCAGTATTTT. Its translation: CASSLTLTGGNTQYF.

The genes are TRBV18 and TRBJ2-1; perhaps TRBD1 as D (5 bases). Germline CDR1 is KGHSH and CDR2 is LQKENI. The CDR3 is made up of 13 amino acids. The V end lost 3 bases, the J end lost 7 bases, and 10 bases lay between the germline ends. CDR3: CASSPQGLNEQFF. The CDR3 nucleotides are TGTGCCAGCTCACCTCAGGGATTAAATGAGCAGTTCTTC.

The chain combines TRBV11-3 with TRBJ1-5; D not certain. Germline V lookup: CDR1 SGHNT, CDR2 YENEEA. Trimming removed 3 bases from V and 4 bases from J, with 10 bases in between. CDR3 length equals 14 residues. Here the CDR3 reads CASSLGHGNQPQHF. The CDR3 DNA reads TGTGCCAGCAGCTTGGGCCACGGGAATCAGCCCCAGCATTTT.

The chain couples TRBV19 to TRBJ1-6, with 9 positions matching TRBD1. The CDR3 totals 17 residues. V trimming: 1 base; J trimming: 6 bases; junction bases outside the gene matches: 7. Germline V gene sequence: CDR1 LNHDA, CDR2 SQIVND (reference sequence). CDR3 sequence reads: CASSIGERDRANSPLHF. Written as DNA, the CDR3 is TGTGCCAGTAGTATAGGGGAAAGGGACAGGGCTAATTCACCCCTCCACTTT.

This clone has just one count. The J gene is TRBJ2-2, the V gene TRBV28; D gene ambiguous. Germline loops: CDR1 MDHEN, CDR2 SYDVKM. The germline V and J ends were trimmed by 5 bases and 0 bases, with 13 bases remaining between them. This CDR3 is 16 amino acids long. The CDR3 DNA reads TGTGCCAGCAGTCCGTCGCGGAACGCGAACACCGGGGAGCTGTTTTTT. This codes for CASSPSRNANTGELFF.

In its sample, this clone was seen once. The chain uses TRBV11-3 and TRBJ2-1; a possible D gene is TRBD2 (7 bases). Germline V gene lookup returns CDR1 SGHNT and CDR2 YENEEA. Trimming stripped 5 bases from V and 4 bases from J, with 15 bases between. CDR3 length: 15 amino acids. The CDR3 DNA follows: TGTGCCAGCAGCCACTGGGGGGGACAATACAATGAGCAGTTCTTC. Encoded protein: CASSHWGGQYNEQFF.

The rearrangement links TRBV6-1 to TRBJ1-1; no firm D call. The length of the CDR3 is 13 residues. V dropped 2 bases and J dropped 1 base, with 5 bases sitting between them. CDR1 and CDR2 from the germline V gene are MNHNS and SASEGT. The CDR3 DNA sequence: TGTGCCAGCAGTGAACAGGCGAACACTGAAGCTTTCTTT. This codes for CASSEQANTEAFF.

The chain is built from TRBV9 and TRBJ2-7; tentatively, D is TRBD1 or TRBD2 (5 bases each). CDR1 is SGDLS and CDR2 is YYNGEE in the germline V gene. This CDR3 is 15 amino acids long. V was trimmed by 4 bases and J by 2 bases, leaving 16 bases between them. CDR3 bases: TGTGCCAGCAGCCCCCGAAGGGACGTAGCCTACGAGCAGTACTTC. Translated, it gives CASSPRRDVAYEQYF.

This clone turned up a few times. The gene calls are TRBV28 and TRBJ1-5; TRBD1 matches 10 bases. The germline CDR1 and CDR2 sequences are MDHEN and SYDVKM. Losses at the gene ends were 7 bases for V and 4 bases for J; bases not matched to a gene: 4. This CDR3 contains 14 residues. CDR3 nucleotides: TGTGCCAGCAAGGGACAGGGGTGGAATCAGCCCCAGCATTTT. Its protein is CASKGQGWNQPQHF.

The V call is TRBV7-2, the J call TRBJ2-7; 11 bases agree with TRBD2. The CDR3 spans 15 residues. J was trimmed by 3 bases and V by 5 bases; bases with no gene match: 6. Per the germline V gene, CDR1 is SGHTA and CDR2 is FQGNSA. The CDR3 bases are TGTGCCAGCAGCGCGGGACTAGCGGAGCGCTACGAGCAGTACTTC. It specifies CASSAGLAERYEQYF.

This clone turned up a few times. The CDR3 loop is CASSYPGTGSPEAFF. CDR3 nucleotide sequence: TGTGCCAGCAGTTACCCGGGAACAGGGTCCCCTGAAGCTTTCTTT. This rearrangement joins TRBV6-6 to TRBJ1-1; D may be TRBD1 (6 bases). With 2 bases removed from V and 6 bases from J, the gap between germline ends came to 16 bases. Germline values: CDR1 MNHNY, CDR2 SVGAGI (reference sequence). This CDR3 has 15 amino acids.

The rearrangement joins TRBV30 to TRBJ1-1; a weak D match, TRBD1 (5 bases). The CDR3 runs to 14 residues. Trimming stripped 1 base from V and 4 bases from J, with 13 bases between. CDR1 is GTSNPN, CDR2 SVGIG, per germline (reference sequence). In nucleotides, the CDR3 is TGTGCCTGGAGTGCAGGGCTTGGTAGCACTGAAGCTTTCTTT. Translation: CAWSAGLGSTEAFF.

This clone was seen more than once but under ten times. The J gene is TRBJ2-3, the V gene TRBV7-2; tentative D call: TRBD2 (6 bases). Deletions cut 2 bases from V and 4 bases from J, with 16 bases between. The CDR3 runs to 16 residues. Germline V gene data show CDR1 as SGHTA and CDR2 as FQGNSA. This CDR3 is CASSLPASEVADTQYF. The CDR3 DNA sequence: TGTGCCAGCAGCTTACCAGCTAGCGAGGTCGCAGATACGCAGTATTTT.

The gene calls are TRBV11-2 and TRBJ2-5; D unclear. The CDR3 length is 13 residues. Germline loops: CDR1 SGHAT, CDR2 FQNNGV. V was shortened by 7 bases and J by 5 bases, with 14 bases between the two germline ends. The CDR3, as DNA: TGTGCCAGCACCGCATGGAGCCTGGAGACCCAGTACTTC. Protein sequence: CASTAWSLETQYF. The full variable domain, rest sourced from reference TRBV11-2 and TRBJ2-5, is EAGVAQSPRYKIIEKRQSVAFWCNPISGHATLYWYQQILGQGPKLLIQFQNNGVVDDSQLPKDRFSAERLKGVDSTLKIQPAKLEDSAVYLCASTAWSLETQYFGPGTRLLVL.

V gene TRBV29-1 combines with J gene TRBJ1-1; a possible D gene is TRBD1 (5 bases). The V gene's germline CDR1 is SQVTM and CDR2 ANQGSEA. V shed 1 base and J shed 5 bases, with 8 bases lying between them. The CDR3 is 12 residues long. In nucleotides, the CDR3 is TGCAGCGTTGAAGCAGGGATGACTGAAGCTTTCTTT. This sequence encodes CSVEAGMTEAFF.

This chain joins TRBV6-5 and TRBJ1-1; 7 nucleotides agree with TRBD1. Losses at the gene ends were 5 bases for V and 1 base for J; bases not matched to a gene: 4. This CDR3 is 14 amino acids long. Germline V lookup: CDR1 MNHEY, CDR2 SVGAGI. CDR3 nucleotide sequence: TGTGCCAGCAGTGGGCAGGGGGGGAACACTGAAGCTTTCTTT. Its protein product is CASSGQGGNTEAFF.

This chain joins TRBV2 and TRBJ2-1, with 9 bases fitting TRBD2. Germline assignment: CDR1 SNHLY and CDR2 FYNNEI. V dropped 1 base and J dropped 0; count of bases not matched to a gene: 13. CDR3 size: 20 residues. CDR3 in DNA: TGTGCCAGCAGTGAAGAGGGGACTAGCTTTTATTTAAGCTCCTACAATGAGCAGTTCTTC. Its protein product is CASSEEGTSFYLSSYNEQFF.

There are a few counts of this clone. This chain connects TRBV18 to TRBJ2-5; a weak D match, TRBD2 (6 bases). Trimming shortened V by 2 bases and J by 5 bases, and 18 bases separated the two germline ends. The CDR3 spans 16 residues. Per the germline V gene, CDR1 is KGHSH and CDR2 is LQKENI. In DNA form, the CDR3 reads TGTGCCAGCTCACCAGCCCGGCAGAAAAGCGGGGAGACCCAGTACTTC. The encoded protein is CASSPARQKSGETQYF.

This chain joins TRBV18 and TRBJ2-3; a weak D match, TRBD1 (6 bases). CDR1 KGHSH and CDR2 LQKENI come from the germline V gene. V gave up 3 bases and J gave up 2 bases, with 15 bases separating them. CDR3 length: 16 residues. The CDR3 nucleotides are TGTGCCAGCTCACCCCCCGACAGGATGCACACAGATACGCAGTATTTT. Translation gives CASSPPDRMHTDTQYF.

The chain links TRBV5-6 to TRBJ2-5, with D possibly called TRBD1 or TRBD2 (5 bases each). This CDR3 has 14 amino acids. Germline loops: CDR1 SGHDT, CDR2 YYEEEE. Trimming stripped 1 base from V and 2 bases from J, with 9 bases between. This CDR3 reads CASSLFGGQETQYF. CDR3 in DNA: TGTGCCAGCAGCTTGTTTGGGGGTCAAGAGACCCAGTACTTC.

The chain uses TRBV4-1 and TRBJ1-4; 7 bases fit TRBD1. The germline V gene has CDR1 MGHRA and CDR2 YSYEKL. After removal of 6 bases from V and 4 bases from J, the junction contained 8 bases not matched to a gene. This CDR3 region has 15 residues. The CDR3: CASSLTGLRNEKLFF. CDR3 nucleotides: TGCGCCAGCAGTTTGACAGGGCTCCGTAATGAAAAACTGTTTTTT.

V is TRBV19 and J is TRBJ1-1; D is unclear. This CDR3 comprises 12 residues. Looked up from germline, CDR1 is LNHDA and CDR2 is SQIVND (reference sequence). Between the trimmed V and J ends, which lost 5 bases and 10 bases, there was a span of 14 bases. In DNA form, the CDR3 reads TGTGCCAGTAGTTCGTCATCCCGAGGAGCTTTCTTT. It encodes CASSSSSRGAFF.

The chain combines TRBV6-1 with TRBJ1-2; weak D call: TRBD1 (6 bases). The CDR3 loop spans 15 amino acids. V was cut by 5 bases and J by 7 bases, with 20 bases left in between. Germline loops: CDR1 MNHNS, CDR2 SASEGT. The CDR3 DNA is TGTGCCAGCAGTCGCGGCTCCACAGGGTTCGCTGGCTACACCTTC. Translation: CASSRGSTGFAGYTF.

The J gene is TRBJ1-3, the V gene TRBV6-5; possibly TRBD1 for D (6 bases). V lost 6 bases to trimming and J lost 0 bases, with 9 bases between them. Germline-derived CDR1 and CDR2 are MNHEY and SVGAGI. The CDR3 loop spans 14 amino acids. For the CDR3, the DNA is TGTGCCAGCAGGGCAGGGGCCTCTGGAAACACCATATATTTT. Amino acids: CASRAGASGNTIYF.

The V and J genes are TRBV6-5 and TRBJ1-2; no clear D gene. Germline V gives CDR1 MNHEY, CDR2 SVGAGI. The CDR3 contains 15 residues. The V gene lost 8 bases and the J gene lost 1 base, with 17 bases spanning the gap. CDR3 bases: TGTGCCAGCCGCCAGTTTGCAACAAGTAACTATGGCTACACCTTC. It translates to CASRQFATSNYGYTF.

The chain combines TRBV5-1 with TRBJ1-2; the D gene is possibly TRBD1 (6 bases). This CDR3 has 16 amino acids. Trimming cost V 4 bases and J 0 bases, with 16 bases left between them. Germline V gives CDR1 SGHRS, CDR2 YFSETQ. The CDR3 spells CASSPAQGSTNYGYTF. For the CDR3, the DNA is TGCGCCAGCAGCCCCGCACAGGGAAGCACTAACTATGGCTACACCTTC.

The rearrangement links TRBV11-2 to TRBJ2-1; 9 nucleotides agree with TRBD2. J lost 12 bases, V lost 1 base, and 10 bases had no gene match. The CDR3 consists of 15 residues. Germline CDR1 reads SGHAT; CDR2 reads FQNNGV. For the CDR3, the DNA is TGTGCCAGCAGCTTAGGCAGCGGGGGGCGGTTGGGGCAGTTCTTC. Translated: CASSLGSGGRLGQFF.

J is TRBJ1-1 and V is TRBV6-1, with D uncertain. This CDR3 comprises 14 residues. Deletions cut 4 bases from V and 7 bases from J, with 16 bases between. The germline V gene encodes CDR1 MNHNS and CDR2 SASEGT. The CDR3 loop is CASSARTVGSEAFF. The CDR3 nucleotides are TGTGCCAGCAGTGCAAGAACGGTGGGGAGTGAAGCTTTCTTT.

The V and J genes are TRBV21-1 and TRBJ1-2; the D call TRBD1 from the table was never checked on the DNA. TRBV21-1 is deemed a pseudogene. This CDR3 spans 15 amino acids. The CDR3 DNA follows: TGTGCCAGCAGCAAAGTACAGACCAAGGCCTATGGCTACACCTTC. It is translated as CASSKVQTKAYGYTF.

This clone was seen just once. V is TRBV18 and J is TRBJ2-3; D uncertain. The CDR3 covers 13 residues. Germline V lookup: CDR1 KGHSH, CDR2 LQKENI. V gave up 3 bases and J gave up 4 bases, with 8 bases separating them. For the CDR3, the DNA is TGTGCCAGCTCACCTTGGGGATCAGATACGCAGTATTTT. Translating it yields CASSPWGSDTQYF.